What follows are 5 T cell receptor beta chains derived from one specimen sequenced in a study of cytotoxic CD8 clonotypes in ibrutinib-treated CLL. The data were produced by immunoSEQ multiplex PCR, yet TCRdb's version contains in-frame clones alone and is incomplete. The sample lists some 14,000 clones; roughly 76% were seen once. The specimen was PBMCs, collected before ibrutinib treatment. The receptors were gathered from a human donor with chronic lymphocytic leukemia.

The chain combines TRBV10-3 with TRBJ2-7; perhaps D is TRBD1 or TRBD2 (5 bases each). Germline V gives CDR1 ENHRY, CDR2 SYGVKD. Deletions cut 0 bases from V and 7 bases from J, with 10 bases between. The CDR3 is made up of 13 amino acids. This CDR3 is CAISESREGEQYF. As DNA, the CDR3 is TGTGCCATCAGTGAGTCGAGAGAGGGGGAGCAGTACTTC.

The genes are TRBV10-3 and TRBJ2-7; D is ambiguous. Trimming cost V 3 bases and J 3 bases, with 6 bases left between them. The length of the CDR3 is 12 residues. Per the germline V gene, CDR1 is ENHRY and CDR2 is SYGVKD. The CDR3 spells CAISDSHYEQYF. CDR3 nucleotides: TGTGCCATCAGTGACTCCCACTACGAGCAGTACTTC.

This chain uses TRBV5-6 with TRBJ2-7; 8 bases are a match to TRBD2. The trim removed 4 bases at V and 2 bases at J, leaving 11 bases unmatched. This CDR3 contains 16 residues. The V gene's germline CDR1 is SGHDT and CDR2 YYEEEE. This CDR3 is CASSPGGGGSPYEQYF. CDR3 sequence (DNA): TGTGCCAGCAGCCCGGGGGGGGGAGGATCACCCTACGAGCAGTACTTC.

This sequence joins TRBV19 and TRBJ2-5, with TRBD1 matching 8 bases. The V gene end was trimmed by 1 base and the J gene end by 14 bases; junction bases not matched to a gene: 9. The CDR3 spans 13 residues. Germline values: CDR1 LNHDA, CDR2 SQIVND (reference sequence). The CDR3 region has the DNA TGTGCCAGTAGTATAGCCCTCGACAGGGGACATTACTTC. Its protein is CASSIALDRGHYF. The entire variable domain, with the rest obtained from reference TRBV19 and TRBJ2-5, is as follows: DGGITQSPKYLFRKEGQNVTLSCEQNLNHDAMYWYRQDPGQGLRLIYYSQIVNDFQKGDIAEGYSVSREKKESFPLTVTSAQKNPTAFYLCASSIALDRGHYFGPGTRLLVL.

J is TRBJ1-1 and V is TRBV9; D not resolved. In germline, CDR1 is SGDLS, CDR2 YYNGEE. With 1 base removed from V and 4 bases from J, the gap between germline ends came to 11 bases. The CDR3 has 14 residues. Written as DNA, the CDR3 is TGTGCCAGCAGCGTAACACGACGGGGCACTGAAGCTTTCTTT. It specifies CASSVTRRGTEAFF. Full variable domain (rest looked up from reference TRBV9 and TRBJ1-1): DSGVTQTPKHLITATGQRVTLRCSPRSGDLSVYWYQQSLDQGLQFLIQYYNGEERAKGNILERFSAQQFPDLHSELNLSSLELGDSALYFCASSVTRRGTEAFFGQGTRLTVV.